The entry below gives a single T cell receptor (beta chain) sequence along with its context. Profiled with immunoSEQ multiplex PCR; TCRdb holds only in-frame clones, not every one. The data contain about 95,000 clones, approximately 80% of them singletons. These data come from a study of control samples from healthy donors and cancer patients. The length of the CDR3 is 14 residues. Trimming pared 4 bases from V and 6 bases from J, leaving 13 bases between. Germline values: CDR1 SGHTA, CDR2 FQGTGA. Sequences were obtained from blood. This rearrangement joins TRBV7-3 to TRBJ2-1; D is perhaps TRBD1 or TRBD2 (5 bases each). The receptor was derived from a man younger than 40 in good health. The CDR3 is CASSSGTISNEQFF. CDR3 sequence (DNA): TGTGCCAGCAGCTCGGGGACCATCTCCAATGAGCAGTTCTTC.